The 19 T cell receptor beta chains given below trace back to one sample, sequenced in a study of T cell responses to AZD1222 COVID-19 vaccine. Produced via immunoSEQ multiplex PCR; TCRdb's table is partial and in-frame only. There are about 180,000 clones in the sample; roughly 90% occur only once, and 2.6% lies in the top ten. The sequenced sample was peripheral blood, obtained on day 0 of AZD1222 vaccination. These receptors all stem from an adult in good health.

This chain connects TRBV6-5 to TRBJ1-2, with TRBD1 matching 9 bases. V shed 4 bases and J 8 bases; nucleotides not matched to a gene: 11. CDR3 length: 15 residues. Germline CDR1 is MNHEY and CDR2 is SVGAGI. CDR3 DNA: TGTGCCAGCAGTTCCGTTGGGACAGGGCGGGGAGGCTACACCTTC. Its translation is CASSSVGTGRGGYTF.

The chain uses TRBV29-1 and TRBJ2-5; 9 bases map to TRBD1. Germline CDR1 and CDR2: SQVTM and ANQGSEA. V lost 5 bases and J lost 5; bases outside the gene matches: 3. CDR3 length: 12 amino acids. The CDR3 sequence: CSVRDREETQYF. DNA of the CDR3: TGCAGCGTTCGGGACAGGGAGGAGACCCAGTACTTC.

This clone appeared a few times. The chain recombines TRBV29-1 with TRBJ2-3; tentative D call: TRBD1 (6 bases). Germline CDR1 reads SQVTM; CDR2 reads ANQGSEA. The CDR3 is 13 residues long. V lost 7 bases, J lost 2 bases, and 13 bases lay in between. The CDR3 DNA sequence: TGCAGCGGCCTAAGGGACACCACAGATACGCAGTATTTT. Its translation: CSGLRDTTDTQYF.

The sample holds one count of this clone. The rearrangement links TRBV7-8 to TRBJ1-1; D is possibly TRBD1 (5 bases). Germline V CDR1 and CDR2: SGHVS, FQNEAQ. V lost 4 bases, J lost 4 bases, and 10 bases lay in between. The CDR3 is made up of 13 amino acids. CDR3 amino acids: CASSSVRGTEAFF. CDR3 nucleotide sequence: TGTGCCAGCAGCTCGGTAAGGGGCACTGAAGCTTTCTTT.

For the CDR3, the DNA is TGTGCCAGCAGCCCAAGTCTCGGGCGCCGGGACCAAGAGACCCAGTACTTC. This encodes CASSPSLGRRDQETQYF. V is TRBV11-3 and J is TRBJ2-5; D uncertain. V was pared by 5 bases and J by 0 bases, with 19 bases between. Germline assignment: CDR1 SGHNT and CDR2 YENEEA. CDR3 size: 17 residues. Full variable domain (rest looked up from reference TRBV11-3 and TRBJ2-5): EAGVVQSPRYKIIEKKQPVAFWCNPISGHNTLYWYLQNLGQGPELLIRYENEEAVDDSQLPKDRFSAERLKGVDSTLKIQPAELGDSAVYLCASSPSLGRRDQETQYFGPGTRLLVL.

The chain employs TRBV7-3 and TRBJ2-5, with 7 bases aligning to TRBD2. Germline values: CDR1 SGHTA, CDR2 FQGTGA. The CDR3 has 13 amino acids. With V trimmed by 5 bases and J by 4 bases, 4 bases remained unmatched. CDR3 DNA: TGTGCCAGCAGCCCGGGGACTATAGAGACCCAGTACTTC. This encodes CASSPGTIETQYF.

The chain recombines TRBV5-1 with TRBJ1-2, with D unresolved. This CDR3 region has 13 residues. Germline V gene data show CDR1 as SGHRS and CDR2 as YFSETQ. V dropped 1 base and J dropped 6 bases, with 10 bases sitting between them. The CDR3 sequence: CASSLRPLDGYTF. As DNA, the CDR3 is TGCGCCAGCAGCTTGAGGCCCCTTGATGGCTACACCTTC.

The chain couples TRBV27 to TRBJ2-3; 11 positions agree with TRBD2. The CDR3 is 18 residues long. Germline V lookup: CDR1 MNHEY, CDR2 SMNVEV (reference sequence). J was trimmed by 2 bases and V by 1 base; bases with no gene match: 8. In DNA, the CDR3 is TGTGCCAGCAGTTTATTGGGTCTAGCGGGAGGTTCCACAGATACGCAGTATTTT. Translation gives CASSLLGLAGGSTDTQYF.

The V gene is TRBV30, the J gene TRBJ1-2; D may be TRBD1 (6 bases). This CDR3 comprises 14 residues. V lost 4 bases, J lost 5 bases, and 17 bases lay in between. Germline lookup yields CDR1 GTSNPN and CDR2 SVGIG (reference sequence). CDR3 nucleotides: TGTGCCTGGATCACGGGGGGCAGGAATTATGGCTACACCTTC. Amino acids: CAWITGGRNYGYTF.

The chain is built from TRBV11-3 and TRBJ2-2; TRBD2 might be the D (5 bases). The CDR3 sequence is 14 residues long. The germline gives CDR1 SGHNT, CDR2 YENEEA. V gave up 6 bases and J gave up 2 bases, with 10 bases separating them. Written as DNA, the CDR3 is TGTGCCAGCAGACTATCTAGCAACACCGGGGAGCTGTTTTTT. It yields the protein CASRLSSNTGELFF.

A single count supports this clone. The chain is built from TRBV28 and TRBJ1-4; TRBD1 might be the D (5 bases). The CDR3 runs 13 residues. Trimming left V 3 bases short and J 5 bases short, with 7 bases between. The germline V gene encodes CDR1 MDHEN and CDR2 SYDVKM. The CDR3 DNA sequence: TGTGCCAGCAGTTTTGGGGGGAATGAAAAACTGTTTTTT. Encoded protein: CASSFGGNEKLFF.

The CDR3, as DNA: TGTGCCAGCAGACGGTCTACAGGGGTTAGGAACACTGAAGCTTTCTTT. It codes for CASRRSTGVRNTEAFF. The chain is built from TRBV28 and TRBJ1-1, with 7 positions matching TRBD1. CDR1 is MDHEN and CDR2 is SYDVKM in the germline V gene. Unmatched junction bases numbered 11, after V lost 6 bases and J lost 1 base. This CDR3 has 16 amino acids.

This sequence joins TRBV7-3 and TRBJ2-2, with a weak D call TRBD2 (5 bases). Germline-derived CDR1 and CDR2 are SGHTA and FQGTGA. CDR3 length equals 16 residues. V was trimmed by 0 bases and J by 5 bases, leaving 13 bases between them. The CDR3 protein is CASSLTGVGRTGELFF. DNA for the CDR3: TGTGCCAGCAGCTTAACTGGAGTGGGGAGAACCGGGGAGCTGTTTTTT.

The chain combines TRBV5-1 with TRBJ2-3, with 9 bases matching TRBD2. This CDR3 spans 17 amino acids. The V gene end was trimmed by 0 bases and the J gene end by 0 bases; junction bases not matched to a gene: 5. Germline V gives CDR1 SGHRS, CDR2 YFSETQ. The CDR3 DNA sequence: TGCGCCAGCAGCTTGGGGACTACTAGCGGGAGCACAGATACGCAGTATTTT. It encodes CASSLGTTSGSTDTQYF.

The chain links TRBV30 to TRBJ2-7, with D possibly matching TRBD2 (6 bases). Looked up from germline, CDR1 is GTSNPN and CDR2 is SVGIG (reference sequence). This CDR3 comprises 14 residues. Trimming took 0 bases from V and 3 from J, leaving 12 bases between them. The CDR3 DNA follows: TGTGCCTGGAGTGTAGGCGGGAACCACTACGAGCAGTACTTC. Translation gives CAWSVGGNHYEQYF.

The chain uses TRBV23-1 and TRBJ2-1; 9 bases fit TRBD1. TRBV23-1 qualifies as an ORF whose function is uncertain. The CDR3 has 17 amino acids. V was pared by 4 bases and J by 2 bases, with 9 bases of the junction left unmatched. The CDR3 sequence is CASSRVPDRGTYNEQFF. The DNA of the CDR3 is TGCGCCAGCAGTCGCGTACCGGACAGGGGAACCTACAATGAGCAGTTCTTC.

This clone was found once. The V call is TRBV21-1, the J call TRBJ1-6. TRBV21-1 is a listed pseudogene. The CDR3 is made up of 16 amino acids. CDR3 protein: CASSKWPGVGDSPLHF. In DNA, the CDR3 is TGTGCCAGCAGCAAATGGCCCGGGGTTGGGGACTCACCCCTCCACTTT.

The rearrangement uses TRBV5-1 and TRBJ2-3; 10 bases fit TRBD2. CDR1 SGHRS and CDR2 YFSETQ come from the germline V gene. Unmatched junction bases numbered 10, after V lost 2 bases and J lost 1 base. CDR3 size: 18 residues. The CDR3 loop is CASSFVIVTSGGTDTQYF. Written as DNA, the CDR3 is TGCGCCAGCAGCTTTGTTATTGTCACTAGCGGGGGCACAGATACGCAGTATTTT.

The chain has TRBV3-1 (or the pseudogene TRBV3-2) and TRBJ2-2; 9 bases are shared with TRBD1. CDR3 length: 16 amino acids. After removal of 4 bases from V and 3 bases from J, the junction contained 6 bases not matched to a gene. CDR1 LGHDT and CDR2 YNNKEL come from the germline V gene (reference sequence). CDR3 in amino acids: CASSPWTGADTGELFF. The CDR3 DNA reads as TGTGCCAGCAGCCCTTGGACAGGGGCGGACACCGGGGAGCTGTTTTTT.